This paragraph covers one T cell receptor (beta chain) sequence. The antigen is unknown. Profiling relied on immunoSEQ multiplex PCR, and the TCRdb table lists in-frame clones only, not all of them. The sample contains 120,000 or so clones, about 90% of which appear only once. Whether given at about 4 or about 12 weeks, second doses were pooled. The entry originates in a study of T cell responses to AZD1222 COVID-19 vaccine. General study findings and limits: Spike-specific TCR breadth and depth grew following two AZD1222 doses. Regions 160-218 and 743-854 held dominance among vaccine-associated CD4 TCRs, which spanned spike.

CDR1 is MNHEY, CDR2 SVGAGI, per germline. The CDR3 extends over 13 amino acids. Trimming took off 8 bases at V and 1 base at J, with 9 bases between the two ends. The V call is TRBV6-5, the J call TRBJ1-3, with D uncertain. Sequencing used peripheral blood, obtained 28 days after the second AZD1222 dose. The receptor was isolated from an adult who received the AZD1222 COVID-19 vaccine. The CDR3: CASHVRSGNTIYF. The CDR3 coding sequence is TGTGCCAGCCATGTCCGTTCTGGAAACACCATATATTTT.